The 16 T cell receptor beta chains below come from one sample, sequenced in a study of identical twins. TCRdb reprocessed the 5' RACE reads via MiXCR and lists one record per CDR3 protein. The sample consists of around 1.7 million distinct CDR3 sequences, 25% to 35% of them appearing once. Sequenced input: cord blood. All receptors come from a newborn girl in good health.

This chain connects TRBV21-1 to TRBJ2-1; the table's TRBD1 call for D was not verified on the DNA. TRBV21-1 counts as a pseudogene. The CDR3 length is 17 residues. The CDR3 DNA reads TGTGCCAGCAGCAATTGTTGGGGACAGAGTTCCTACAATGAGCAGTTCTTC. It specifies CASSNCWGQSSYNEQFF.

This chain links TRBV29-1 with TRBJ2-7; the match to TRBD2 covers 12 bases. Germline CDR1 and CDR2: SQVTM and ANQGSEA. Trimming removed 2 bases from V and 0 bases from J; junction bases left unmatched: 5. This CDR3 has 16 amino acids. Here the CDR3 DNA reads TGCAGCGTTGAAAGGACTAGCGGGGTTAACTCCTACGAGCAGTACTTC. Amino acid sequence: CSVERTSGVNSYEQYF.

This clonotype was detected only once. At one end, the junction sequence differs from germline, possibly due to a read error. The chain links TRBV15 to TRBJ2-3; D ambiguous. There are 14 residues in the CDR3. CDR1 and CDR2 (germline): LNHNV, YYDKDF (reference sequence). Here the CDR3 reads CATSGEWNSDTQYF. The CDR3 nucleotides read TGTGCCACCAGCGGAGAGTGGAACTCAGATACGCAGTATTTT.

The rearrangement joins TRBV24-1 to TRBJ2-1; D is ambiguous. The CDR3 is made up of 15 amino acids. V was trimmed by 0 bases and J by 5 bases, leaving 10 bases between them. The germline V gene has CDR1 KGHDR and CDR2 SFDVKD. The CDR3 nucleotides read TGTGCCACCAGTGATTTGAAGACCCTAGACAATGAGCAGTTCTTC. Residues: CATSDLKTLDNEQFF.

This clonotype has only a few counts. The rearrangement uses TRBV24-1 and TRBJ1-1, with TRBD1 matching 8 bases. Trimming took 0 bases from V and 1 from J; bases not matched to a gene: 6. Germline-derived CDR1 and CDR2 are KGHDR and SFDVKD. CDR3 size: 17 residues. CDR3 in amino acids: CATSDLRPGQENTEAFF. The CDR3 bases are TGTGCCACCAGTGATTTGCGGCCGGGACAGGAGAACACTGAAGCTTTCTTT.

The DNA of the CDR3 is TGCAGCGAGCCTGTCGGGGAGCAAGAGACCCAGTACTTC. Translation gives CSEPVGEQETQYF. This chain links TRBV29-1 with TRBJ2-5; D is possibly TRBD2 (5 bases). The germline V gene has CDR1 SQVTM and CDR2 ANQGSEA. The CDR3 consists of 13 residues. The germline V and J ends were trimmed by 7 bases and 2 bases, with 14 bases remaining between them.

This clonotype was observed a few times. This sequence joins TRBV20-1 and TRBJ1-2; TRBD1 aligns across 8 bases. Germline CDR1 and CDR2: DFQATT and SNEGSKA (reference sequence). The CDR3 has 13 residues. V lost 3 bases and J lost 8; bases outside the gene matches: 8. The CDR3 DNA reads TGCAGTGCTAGCCCGACAGGGGTTGGAGGCTACACCTTC. Protein product: CSASPTGVGGYTF.

The chain uses TRBV20-1 and TRBJ1-2; no reliable D call. With 8 bases removed from V and 4 bases from J, the gap between germline ends came to 17 bases. The CDR3 extends over 13 amino acids. Germline CDR1 DFQATT, CDR2 SNEGSKA (reference sequence). The CDR3 loop reads CSTGPQLGYGYTF. DNA of the CDR3: TGCAGTACCGGGCCCCAGCTAGGCTATGGCTACACCTTC.

This chain links TRBV7-9 with TRBJ2-5, with 7 bases identical to TRBD2. J was trimmed by 2 bases and V by 1 base; bases with no gene match: 7. The CDR3 covers 16 residues. Germline V gene data show CDR1 as SEHNR and CDR2 as FQNEAQ (reference sequence). CDR3 DNA: TGTGCCAGCAGCTTAGTGGGCGGGAGCCTACAAGAGACCCAGTACTTC. Residues: CASSLVGGSLQETQYF.

J is TRBJ2-7 and V is TRBV10-2, with D tentatively TRBD1 (6 bases). Matching the DNA end better, TRBJ2-4 makes the J call doubtful. This CDR3 has 14 amino acids. Germline CDR1 is WSHSY and CDR2 is SAAADI. The CDR3 coding sequence is TGCGCCAGCAGTTATTACAGGGCTGTGGACATTCAGTACTTC. Amino acids: CASSYYRAVDIQYF.

V usage is TRBV3-1 and J usage is TRBJ2-1, with no clear D. This CDR3 is built from 13 residues. Germline loops: CDR1 LGHDT, CDR2 YNNKEL (reference sequence). V was shortened by 1 base and J by 6 bases, with 7 bases between the two germline ends. The CDR3 DNA follows: TGTGCCAGCAGCCAAGGACACCGCAATGAGCAGTTCTTC. As protein: CASSQGHRNEQFF.

The genes are TRBV12-3 or TRBV12-4 and TRBJ2-1; TRBD2 aligns across 7 bases. The V and J ends lost 7 bases and 4 bases, in that order; junction bases with no gene match: 10. The CDR3 extends over 15 amino acids. CDR3 sequence (DNA): TGTGCCAGCAACGGCGCCGGGGGGTCATACAATGAGCAGTTCTTC. This translates into CASNGAGGSYNEQFF.

There are a few counts of this clonotype. This sequence joins TRBV11-2 and TRBJ2-5; D unclear. Trimming stripped 2 bases from V and 5 bases from J, with 6 bases between. This CDR3 region has 12 residues. Germline-derived CDR1 and CDR2 are SGHAT and FQNNGV. The CDR3 bases are TGTGCCAGCAGCTTATATCCGGAGACCCAGTACTTC. It codes for CASSLYPETQYF. Based on the CDR3 plus reference TRBV11-2 and TRBJ2-5, the full variable domain is EAGVAQSPRYKIIEKRQSVAFWCNPISGHATLYWYQQILGQGPKLLIQFQNNGVVDDSQLPKDRFSAERLKGVDSTLKIQPAKLEDSAVYLCASSLYPETQYFGPGTRLLVL.

The chain is built from TRBV2 and TRBJ2-7, with no clear D. This CDR3 has 14 amino acids. Deletions cut 6 bases from V and 0 bases from J, with 12 bases between. CDR1 SNHLY and CDR2 FYNNEI come from the germline V gene. CDR3 DNA sequence: TGTGCCAGCAGGTGGTCCACCTTCTCCTACGAGCAGTACTTC. Translation: CASRWSTFSYEQYF.

V gene TRBV7-9 combines with J gene TRBJ2-4; D is undetermined. The J call may be incorrect, as the DNA end agrees better with TRBJ2-5. The germline V gene has CDR1 SEHNR and CDR2 FQNEAQ (reference sequence). The CDR3 length is 15 residues. The CDR3 sequence is CASSLVVDPQETQYF. The DNA for the CDR3 is TGTGCCAGCAGCTTAGTGGTAGATCCCCAAGAGACCCAGTACTTC.

This clonotype has just a few counts. One junction end disagrees with the germline gene, perhaps due to a read error. This sequence joins TRBV18 and TRBJ2-1; a possible D gene is TRBD2 (5 bases). The CDR3 extends over 17 amino acids. CDR1 is KGHSH, CDR2 LQKENI, per germline. This CDR3 reads CASSPQRFPSSGDEQFF. DNA of the CDR3: TGTGCCAGCTCCCCACAGCGTTTCCCTAGCAGCGGCGATGAGCAGTTCTTC.